One and the same sample provided the 7 T cell receptor beta chains below, sequenced in a study of blood T cells in healthy people across ages. Through a sample-barcoded 5' primer and a J-beta primer mix, a second PCR was run for roughly 7 to 11 cycles. TCRdb independently ran MiXCR on the 5' RACE reads; one entry per CDR3 protein. The sample includes about 640,000 distinct CDR3 sequences, roughly three fifths of them seen just once. Input material: blood. The origin of the receptors is a man between 60 and 70 years old in good health.

The CDR3 sequence: CASSLAPGQTYEQYF. CDR3 DNA sequence: TGCGCCAGCAGCTTGGCCCCGGGGCAGACCTACGAGCAGTACTTC. The J gene is TRBJ2-7, the V gene TRBV5-1; D is tentatively TRBD1 or TRBD2 (5 bases each). V lost 0 bases to trimming and J lost 2 bases, with 12 bases between them. This CDR3 comprises 15 residues. Germline loops: CDR1 SGHRS, CDR2 YFSETQ.

This clonotype was counted a few times. The genes are TRBV6-5 and TRBJ2-3, with unresolved D. Between the trimmed V and J ends, which lost 0 bases and 2 bases, there was a span of 15 bases. The CDR3 spans 17 residues. Per the germline V gene, CDR1 is MNHEY and CDR2 is SVGAGI. CDR3 residues: CASSYSSTPVSTDTQYF. The CDR3 nucleotides read TGTGCCAGCAGTTACTCCTCGACGCCCGTCTCCACAGATACGCAGTATTTT.

V usage is TRBV20-1 and J usage is TRBJ1-1; weak D call: TRBD1 (6 bases). The germline V gene has CDR1 DFQATT and CDR2 SNEGSKA (reference sequence). The CDR3 is made up of 11 amino acids. V lost 5 bases to trimming and J lost 5 bases, with 9 bases between them. Written as DNA, the CDR3 is TGCAGTGCTCTCGGACAGACTGAAGCTTTCTTT. Its translation: CSALGQTEAFF.

The V call is TRBV29-1, the J call TRBJ1-4; a possible D gene is TRBD1 (6 bases). The V and J ends lost 7 bases and 7 bases respectively, with 16 bases between them. Germline CDR1 SQVTM, CDR2 ANQGSEA. The CDR3 is 13 amino acids. This CDR3 reads CSGGGADSEKLFF. As DNA, the CDR3 is TGCAGCGGGGGGGGCGCGGACAGTGAAAAACTGTTTTTT. The whole variable domain, remainder taken from reference TRBV29-1 and TRBJ1-4, is SAVISQKPSRDICQRGTSLTIQCQVDSQVTMMFWYRQQPGQSLTLIATANQGSEATYESGFVIDKFPISRPNLTFSTLTVSNMSPEDSSIYLCSGGGADSEKLFFGSGTQLSVL.

The chain uses TRBV28 and TRBJ2-7; TRBD2 matches at 7 bases. This CDR3 is built from 11 residues. The germline gives CDR1 MDHEN, CDR2 SYDVKM. V gave up 6 bases and J gave up 12 bases; unmatched junction bases: 8. The CDR3 is CASRGGETRYF. CDR3 DNA sequence: TGTGCCAGCAGGGGAGGGGAGACCCGGTACTTC.

The chain recombines TRBV7-2 with TRBJ2-6; D ambiguous. CDR3 size: 16 residues. The V and J ends lost 5 bases and 0 bases respectively, with 11 bases between them. The germline CDR1 and CDR2 sequences are SGHTA and FQGNSA. In DNA form, the CDR3 reads TGTGCCAGCAGCCGGACCGGCTACTCTGGGGCCAACGTCCTGACTTTC. It specifies CASSRTGYSGANVLTF.

The sample holds a few counts of this clonotype. V is TRBV4-1 and J is TRBJ2-1; D is unclear. The CDR3 consists of 13 residues. Trimming shortened V by 1 base and J by 9 bases, and 10 bases separated the two germline ends. CDR1 is MGHRA and CDR2 is YSYEKL in the germline V gene. The CDR3 loop reads CASSQARLSEQFF. In nucleotides, the CDR3 is TGCGCCAGCAGCCAAGCCAGGTTATCTGAGCAGTTCTTC.